This is a list of T cell receptor beta chains from one sample in a study of T-cell memory formation after mild COVID-19. TCRdb re-called the 5' RACE reads through MiXCR, storing one row per CDR3 protein. The sample includes roughly 250,000 distinct CDR3 sequences, around 15% seen only once; the top ten take 22%. Sample: PBMCs or a T cell subset sorted from them (not recorded which). The receptors originated from a man younger than 35 who had mild COVID-19 (a few samples of this study predate the infection). Cell type and time point are not known. Both conserved end residues are part of each CDR3. The order of the fields is J gene, D gene, V gene, clone size, CDR3 protein, CDR3 DNA. The D gene is left open where the match is weak. A row's size may be missing; if present it is once, few, many or a size class.

J: TRBJ2-2; D: TRBD2; V: TRBV7-6; size: few; CDR3: CASSARGSDTGELFF; DNA: TGTGCCAGCAGCGCGCGGGGGTCGGACACCGGGGAGCTGTTTTTT
J: TRBJ1-4; D: -; V: TRBV11-2; size: few; CDR3: CASSRTGTGGEKLFF; DNA: TGTGCCAGCAGCCGGACCGGGACGGGCGGCGAAAAACTGTTTTTT
J: TRBJ2-1; D: -; V: TRBV9; size: few; CDR3: CASSVGGTNEQFF; DNA: TGTGCCAGCAGCGTAGGAGGGACTAATGAGCAGTTCTTC
J: TRBJ2-4; D: TRBD1; V: TRBV12-3/TRBV12-4; size: -; CDR3: CASSSRDRGENIQYF; DNA: TGTGCCAGCAGTTCCCGGGACAGGGGCGAAAACATTCAGTACTTC
J: TRBJ1-2; D: -; V: TRBV12-3/TRBV12-4; size: few; CDR3: CASSETTYGYTF; DNA: TGTGCCAGCAGTGAAACCACCTATGGCTACACCTTC
J: TRBJ1-2; D: -; V: TRBV12-3/TRBV12-4; size: few; CDR3: CASSLDRSLRGYTF; DNA: TGTGCCAGCAGTTTAGACAGGAGCCTTAGGGGCTACACCTTC
J: TRBJ2-2; D: -; V: TRBV7-9; size: -; CDR3: CASSLFGGSGTGELFF; DNA: TGTGCCAGCAGCTTGTTCGGGGGCTCCGGCACCGGGGAGCTGTTTTTT
J: TRBJ1-2; D: TRBD1; V: TRBV6-5; size: -; CDR3: CASSEGQADFYGYTF; DNA: TGTGCCAGCAGTGAGGGACAGGCCGACTTCTATGGCTACACCTTC
J: TRBJ1-4; D: -; V: TRBV27; size: -; CDR3: CASSLSTRGSEKLFF; DNA: TGTGCCAGCAGTTTATCGACCCGGGGGAGCGAAAAACTGTTTTTT
J: TRBJ1-2; D: -; V: TRBV20-1; size: few; CDR3: CSARDEYYGYTF; DNA: TGCAGTGCTAGAGACGAATATTATGGCTACACCTTC
J: TRBJ2-1; D: TRBD2; V: TRBV3-1; size: few; CDR3: CASSQASGGNEQFF; DNA: TGTGCCAGCAGCCAAGCTTCGGGGGGCAATGAGCAGTTCTTC
J: TRBJ2-3; D: -; V: TRBV2; size: -; CDR3: CATSYGQTDTQYF; DNA: TGTGCCACGAGCTACGGACAGACAGATACGCAGTATTTT
J: TRBJ2-2; D: -; V: TRBV4-2; size: few; CDR3: CAASRAVIPGELFF; DNA: TGTGCCGCAAGCAGGGCAGTGATACCCGGGGAGCTGTTTTTT
J: TRBJ2-3; D: TRBD2; V: TRBV5-6; size: -; CDR3: CASSWGLAGGKQYF; DNA: TGTGCCAGCAGCTGGGGACTAGCGGGGGGCAAGCAGTATTTT
J: TRBJ1-1; D: -; V: TRBV7-2; size: few; CDR3: CASSSPPGRNTEAFF; DNA: TGTGCCAGCAGCTCCCCCCCAGGGAGGAACACTGAAGCTTTCTTT
J: TRBJ1-1; D: -; V: TRBV2; size: few; CDR3: CASSTGTAIVEAFF; DNA: TGTGCCAGCAGTACCGGGACGGCGATAGTGGAAGCTTTCTTT
J: TRBJ2-6; D: TRBD1; V: TRBV20-1; size: many; CDR3: CSARTGAGANVLTF; DNA: TGCAGTGCTAGGACAGGGGCTGGGGCCAACGTCCTGACTTTC
J: TRBJ1-1; D: -; V: TRBV12-3/TRBV12-4; size: few; CDR3: CASSPRTGFTEAFF; DNA: TGTGCCAGCAGCCCGCGCACGGGTTTCACTGAAGCTTTCTTT
J: TRBJ2-3; D: -; V: TRBV4-3; size: -; CDR3: CASSQAATDTQYF; DNA: TGCGCCAGCAGCCAAGCTGCTACAGATACGCAGTATTTT
J: TRBJ2-3; D: -; V: TRBV4-1; size: many; CDR3: CASSQDSTDTQYF; DNA: TGTGCCAGCAGCCAGGACAGCACAGATACGCAGTATTTT
J: TRBJ1-1; D: -; V: TRBV6-5; size: many; CDR3: CASAGTAMNTEAFF; DNA: TGTGCCAGCGCGGGGACCGCTATGAACACTGAAGCTTTCTTT
J: TRBJ2-3; D: TRBD2; V: TRBV7-2; size: -; CDR3: CASSLGTSRSDTQYF; DNA: TGTGCCAGCAGCCTAGGGACTAGTAGATCAGATACGCAGTATTTT
J: TRBJ1-1; D: TRBD1; V: TRBV3-1; size: -; CDR3: CASSPRTGLQAFF; DNA: TGTGCCAGCAGCCCCCGGACAGGGTTACAAGCTTTCTTT
J: TRBJ1-1; D: -; V: TRBV7-6; size: few; CDR3: CASSLAKGAEAFF; DNA: TGTGCCAGCAGCTTAGCGAAGGGGGCTGAAGCTTTCTTT
J: TRBJ1-2; D: -; V: TRBV12-3/TRBV12-4; size: few; CDR3: CASSEEPGLGYTF; DNA: TGTGCCAGCAGTGAGGAGCCAGGCCTAGGCTACACCTTC